This entry lists 18 T cell receptor beta chains sequenced from one sample in a study of blood T cell repertoires in COVID-19. Clones were read by immunoSEQ multiplex PCR, and TCRdb kept only the in-frame ones, dropping some. The sample records 200,000 to 300,000 clones, around 90% being singletons. What was sequenced was peripheral blood. The receptors originated from a woman in her thirties or forties with acute or convalescent COVID-19.

The chain carries TRBV11-1 and TRBJ1-2, with TRBD1 as a possible D gene (5 bases). The CDR3 has 15 residues. V dropped 3 bases and J dropped 3 bases, with 14 bases sitting between them. Germline values: CDR1 SGHAT, CDR2 FQDESV (reference sequence). The chain's CDR3 is CASSFFPDKYYGYTF. The CDR3 coding sequence is TGTGCCAGCAGCTTTTTTCCGGACAAGTACTATGGCTACACCTTC. Together with reference TRBV11-1 and TRBJ1-2, the CDR3 gives the full variable domain: EAEVAQSPRYKITEKSQAVAFWCDPISGHATLYWYRQILGQGPELLVQFQDESVVDDSQLPKDRFSAERLKGVDSTLKIQPAELGDSAMYLCASSFFPDKYYGYTFGSGTRLTVV.

The rearrangement uses TRBV27 and TRBJ1-1; 9 nucleotides line up with TRBD1. The CDR3 is made up of 12 amino acids. Germline CDR1 is MNHEY and CDR2 is SMNVEV (reference sequence). V gave up 9 bases and J gave up 9 bases; unmatched junction bases: 8. CDR3 residues: CASRDREDKAFF. The CDR3 bases are TGTGCCAGTCGGGACAGGGAAGACAAAGCTTTCTTT.

The V gene is TRBV21-1, the J gene TRBJ1-3. TRBV21-1 is designated a pseudogene. This CDR3 is 11 amino acids long. CDR3 sequence (DNA): TGTGCCAGCCCTCGGGGGAACACCATATATTTT. Translated, it gives CASPRGNTIYF.

The table lists this clone with a count of one. The V call is TRBV2, the J call TRBJ2-3, with 9 nucleotides matching TRBD2. The germline CDR1 and CDR2 sequences are SNHLY and FYNNEI. Trimming cost V 5 bases and J 6 bases; bases outside gene matches: 6. The CDR3 is 14 residues long. This chain's CDR3 is CASSWRGGGDTQYF. The CDR3 bases are TGTGCCAGCAGTTGGCGGGGGGGCGGGGATACGCAGTATTTT.

Turning to this clone: The same CDR3 arises from other DNA sequences in this sample as well. The chain links TRBV30 to TRBJ1-2, with D maybe TRBD1 (5 bases). Germline V gives CDR1 GTSNPN, CDR2 SVGIG (reference sequence). Trimming shortened V by 0 bases and J by 0 bases, and 5 bases separated the two germline ends. The CDR3 has 13 residues. The CDR3 nucleotides are TGTGCCTGGAGTGTAGGGGCTAACTATGGCTACACCTTC. It yields the protein CAWSVGANYGYTF.

This clone was detected once. The chain joins TRBV18 to TRBJ1-4; weak D call: TRBD1 (6 bases). This CDR3 contains 16 residues. Germline lookup yields CDR1 KGHSH and CDR2 LQKENI. The V and J ends lost 2 bases and 3 bases respectively, with 13 bases between them. This chain's CDR3 is CASSPRATGPNEKLFF. The CDR3 bases are TGTGCCAGCTCACCAAGGGCGACAGGTCCTAATGAAAAACTGTTTTTT.

CDR3 coding DNA: TGTGCCAGCCGTCAGGACTATTACTCCTACGAGCAGTACGTC. It codes for CASRQDYYSYEQYV. The chain combines TRBV6-5 with TRBJ2-7; TRBD2 is a possible D gene (6 bases). V was pared by 8 bases and J by 0 bases, with 14 bases between. The V gene's germline CDR1 is MNHEY and CDR2 SVGAGI. The CDR3 loop spans 14 amino acids.

V and J are TRBV9 and TRBJ1-2; 10 bases align to TRBD1. V was pared by 3 bases and J by 8 bases, with 4 bases of the junction left unmatched. The CDR3 is 13 residues long. Germline V gene data show CDR1 as SGDLS and CDR2 as YYNGEE. CDR3 in DNA: TGTGCCAGCAGCGCAGACAGGGGGCAAGGCTACACCTTC. It is translated as CASSADRGQGYTF.

V and J are TRBV6-6 and TRBJ1-1; 7 bases are shared with TRBD1. In germline, CDR1 is MNHNY, CDR2 SVGAGI (reference sequence). V dropped 10 bases and J dropped 2; count of bases not matched to a gene: 10. This CDR3 region has 14 residues. CDR3 DNA: TGTGCCACCGCCGAACAGGGGACAAACACTGAAGCTTTCTTT. Amino acid sequence: CATAEQGTNTEAFF.

This clone showed up just once. The rearrangement joins TRBV21-1 to TRBJ2-5; the DNA was not used to check the table's D call, TRBD1. TRBV21-1 is termed a pseudogene. This CDR3 has 17 amino acids. The CDR3 is CASSKGAPPGQQETQYF. As DNA, the CDR3 is TGTGCCAGCAGCAAAGGGGCCCCTCCGGGACAGCAAGAGACCCAGTACTTC.

The chain couples TRBV27 to TRBJ1-2, with D perhaps TRBD1 (6 bases). CDR1 is MNHEY, CDR2 SMNVEV, per germline (reference sequence). Deletions cut 5 bases from V and 5 bases from J, with 21 bases between. The CDR3 length is 16 residues. This CDR3 is CASSPSTGQRSYGYTF. For the CDR3, the DNA is TGTGCCAGCAGTCCGTCAACTGGACAGCGTTCATATGGCTACACCTTC.

V gene TRBV10-3 combines with J gene TRBJ2-7, with a possible D match to TRBD1 (5 bases). This CDR3 spans 11 amino acids. Germline CDR1 reads ENHRY; CDR2 reads SYGVKD. Trimming took 6 bases from V and 5 from J, leaving 8 bases between them. The CDR3: CAISRVDEQYV. The DNA of the CDR3 is TGTGCCATCAGCAGGGTTGACGAGCAGTACGTC.

The chain recombines TRBV10-3 with TRBJ1-4; 7 nucleotides agree with TRBD1. Germline CDR1 is ENHRY and CDR2 is SYGVKD. The CDR3 has 16 residues. Losses at the gene ends were 2 bases for V and 4 bases for J; bases not matched to a gene: 7. CDR3 DNA sequence: TGTGCCATCAGTGAGGGGCAGGGGGTCCGTAATGAAAAACTGTTTTTT. It codes for CAISEGQGVRNEKLFF.

A few counts support this clone. This sequence joins TRBV5-6 and TRBJ1-2; the D is unclear. V shed 0 bases and J shed 2 bases, with 8 bases lying between them. The V gene's germline CDR1 is SGHDT and CDR2 YYEEEE. The CDR3 loop spans 14 amino acids. CDR3 region: CASSLANRNYGYTF. The DNA of the CDR3 is TGTGCCAGCAGCTTGGCCAACAGAAACTATGGCTACACCTTC.

CDR3 protein: CATKGGGTTEAFF. CDR3 DNA sequence: TGTGCCACCAAGGGAGGGGGGACGACTGAAGCTTTCTTT. The rearrangement joins TRBV10-3 to TRBJ1-1, with D perhaps TRBD1 (6 bases). V dropped 10 bases and J dropped 5 bases, with 17 bases sitting between them. The CDR3 extends over 13 amino acids. The V gene's germline CDR1 is ENHRY and CDR2 SYGVKD.

This chain links TRBV5-4 with TRBJ1-1; no definite D call. Trimming left V 0 bases short and J 11 bases short, with 8 bases between. Germline V lookup: CDR1 SGHNT, CDR2 YYREEE (reference sequence). The CDR3 runs to 11 residues. For the CDR3, the DNA is TGTGCCAGCAGCTTGGGCGGTTCGGCTTTCTTT. It specifies CASSLGGSAFF.

The rearrangement links TRBV9 to TRBJ1-1; TRBD1 matches at 10 bases. The CDR3 length is 15 residues. Germline values: CDR1 SGDLS, CDR2 YYNGEE. The V segment lost 4 bases and the J segment 5 bases; nucleotides outside the gene matches: 8. This CDR3 reads CASSPSGTGETEAFF. The CDR3 bases are TGTGCCAGCAGCCCTAGCGGGACAGGGGAAACTGAAGCTTTCTTT.

Note on this clone: Without the conserved terminal phenylalanine or tryptophan, this CDR3 likely stems from a read error. The DNA is left out, because the CDR3 cannot be placed on it with certainty; the CDR3 is given as TCRdb lists it. The V call is TRBV2, the J call TRBJ1-6. The CDR3 length equals 11 residues, ends included. Germline CDR1 reads SNHLY; CDR2 reads FYNNEI. CDR3 sequence reads: CASSGGTVIGV.